This entry describes one T cell receptor beta chain. The CDR3 loop spans 13 amino acids. Looked up from germline, CDR1 is MNHEY and CDR2 is SVGAGI. Trimming shortened V by 0 bases and J by 8 bases, and 10 bases separated the two germline ends. This sample is drawn from a study of T cell responses to AZD1222 COVID-19 vaccine. This table comes from immunoSEQ multiplex PCR, and its TCRdb copy is limited to in-frame clones, with some not included. The sample lists more than 85,000 clones, roughly 89% occurring once. V and J are TRBV6-5 and TRBJ1-1, with D maybe TRBD1 (5 bases). The receptor was derived from an adult who received the AZD1222 COVID-19 vaccine. The sample in question was peripheral blood, obtained 28 days after the second AZD1222 dose. The CDR3: CASSYSTGEEAFF. DNA for the CDR3: TGTGCCAGCAGTTACTCGACGGGGGAGGAAGCTTTCTTT.